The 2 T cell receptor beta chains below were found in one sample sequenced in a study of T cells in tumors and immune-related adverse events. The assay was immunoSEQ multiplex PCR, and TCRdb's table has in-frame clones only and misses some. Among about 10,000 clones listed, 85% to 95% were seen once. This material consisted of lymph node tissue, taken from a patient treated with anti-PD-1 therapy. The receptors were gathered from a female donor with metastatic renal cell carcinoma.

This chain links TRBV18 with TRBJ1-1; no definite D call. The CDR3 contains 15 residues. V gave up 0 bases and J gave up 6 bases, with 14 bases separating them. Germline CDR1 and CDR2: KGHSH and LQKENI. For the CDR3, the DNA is TGTGCCAGCTCACCACCGCACCTGAATGAAGCTGAAGCTTTCTTT. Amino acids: CASSPPHLNEAEAFF.

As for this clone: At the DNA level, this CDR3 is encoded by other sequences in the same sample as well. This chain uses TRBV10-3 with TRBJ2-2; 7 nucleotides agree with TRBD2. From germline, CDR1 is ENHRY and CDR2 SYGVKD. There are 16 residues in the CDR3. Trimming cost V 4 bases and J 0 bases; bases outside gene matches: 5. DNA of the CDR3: TGTGCCATCAGTGGAAGACTAGCATCGAACACCGGGGAGCTGTTTTTT. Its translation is CAISGRLASNTGELFF.